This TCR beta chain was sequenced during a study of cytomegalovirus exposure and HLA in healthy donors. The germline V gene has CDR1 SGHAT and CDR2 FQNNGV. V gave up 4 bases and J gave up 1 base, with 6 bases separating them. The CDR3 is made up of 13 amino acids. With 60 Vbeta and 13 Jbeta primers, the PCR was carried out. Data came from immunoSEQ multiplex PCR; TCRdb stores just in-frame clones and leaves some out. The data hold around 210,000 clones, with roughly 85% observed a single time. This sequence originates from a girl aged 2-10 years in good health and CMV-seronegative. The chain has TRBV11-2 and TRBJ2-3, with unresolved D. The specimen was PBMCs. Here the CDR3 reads CASSSVRTDTQYF. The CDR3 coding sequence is TGTGCCAGCAGCTCCGTCCGCACAGATACGCAGTATTTT.